The present TCR beta chain was sequenced within a study of T cell responses to AZD1222 COVID-19 vaccine. The protocol was immunoSEQ multiplex PCR, while the TCRdb copy is restricted to in-frame clones and leaves out a portion. Counted here are 150,000 to 180,000 clones, over 75% occurring once; the ten biggest clones make up 1.8%. Findings and caveats of the study: Repertoire collection took place solely once the T cell response had peaked.

This clone has only one observation. Its matching antigen is unknown. The receptor was derived from an adult in good health. The input for sequencing was peripheral blood, taken on day 0 of AZD1222 vaccination.

CDR3: CASSYSPTVSYEQYF. Written as DNA, the CDR3 is TGTGCCAGCAGTTACTCGCCGACAGTCTCCTACGAGCAGTACTTC. The gene calls are TRBV6-2 or TRBV6-3 and TRBJ2-7; TRBD1 might be the D (5 bases). This CDR3 contains 15 residues. V was pared by 0 bases and J by 0 bases, with 9 bases between. Germline V gene lookup returns CDR1 MNHEY and CDR2 SVGEGT.